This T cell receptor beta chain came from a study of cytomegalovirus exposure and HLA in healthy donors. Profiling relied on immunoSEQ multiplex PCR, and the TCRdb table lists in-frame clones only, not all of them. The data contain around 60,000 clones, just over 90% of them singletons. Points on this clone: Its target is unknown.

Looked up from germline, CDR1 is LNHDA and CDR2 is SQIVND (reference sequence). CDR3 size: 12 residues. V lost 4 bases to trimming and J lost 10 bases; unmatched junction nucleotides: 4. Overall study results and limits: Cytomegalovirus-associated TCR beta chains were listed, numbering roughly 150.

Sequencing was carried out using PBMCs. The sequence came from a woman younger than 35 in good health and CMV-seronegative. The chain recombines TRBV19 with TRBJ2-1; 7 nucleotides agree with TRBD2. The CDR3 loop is CASSTGLPEQFF. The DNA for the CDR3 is TGTGCCAGTAGTACGGGACTACCAGAGCAGTTCTTC.